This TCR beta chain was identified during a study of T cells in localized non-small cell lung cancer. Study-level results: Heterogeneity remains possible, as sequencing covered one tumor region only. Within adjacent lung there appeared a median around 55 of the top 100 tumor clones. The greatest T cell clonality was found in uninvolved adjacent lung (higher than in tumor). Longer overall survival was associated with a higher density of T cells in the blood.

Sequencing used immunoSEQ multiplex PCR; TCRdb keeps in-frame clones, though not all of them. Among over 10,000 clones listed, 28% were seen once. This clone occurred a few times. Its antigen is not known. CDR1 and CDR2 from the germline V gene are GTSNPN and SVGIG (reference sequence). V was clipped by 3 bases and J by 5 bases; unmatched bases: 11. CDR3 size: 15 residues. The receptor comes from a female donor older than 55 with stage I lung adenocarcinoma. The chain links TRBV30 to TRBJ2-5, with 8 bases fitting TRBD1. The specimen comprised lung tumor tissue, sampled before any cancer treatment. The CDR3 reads CAWRQMDREWETQYF. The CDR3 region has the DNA TGTGCCTGGAGGCAGATGGACAGGGAGTGGGAGACCCAGTACTTC.